This entry lists 7 T cell receptor beta chains sequenced from one sample in a study of T cell repertoires in cytomegalovirus infection. MiXCR, run by TCRdb on the reads, gives a single entry per CDR3 protein. The sample has fewer than 550,000 distinct CDR3 sequences; more than 25% are singletons. The sequencing input was PBMCs. These receptors all stem from a human donor in good health (CMV status not recorded). Some clones in this sample may be carry-over from other donors' samples.

The chain combines TRBV30 with TRBJ1-5; D unresolved. Germline V gives CDR1 GTSNPN, CDR2 SVGIG (reference sequence). Between the trimmed V and J ends, which lost 3 bases and 4 bases, there was a span of 13 bases. The CDR3 is 14 residues long. This CDR3 is CAWRHPGANQPQHF. The DNA for the CDR3 is TGTGCCTGGAGACACCCGGGAGCAAATCAGCCCCAGCATTTT.

The table lists this clonotype with many counts. The chain uses TRBV28 and TRBJ2-3; 12 bases align to TRBD1. The CDR3 consists of 17 residues. Unmatched junction bases numbered 9, after V lost 4 bases and J lost 4 bases. The germline V gene has CDR1 MDHEN and CDR2 SYDVKM. CDR3 protein: CASSWSWDRGRADTQYF. The CDR3 DNA sequence: TGTGCCAGCAGTTGGTCGTGGGACAGGGGGCGGGCAGATACGCAGTATTTT.

This chain links TRBV7-9 with TRBJ1-2; 10 bases align to TRBD1. CDR1 and CDR2 (germline): SEHNR, FQNEAQ (reference sequence). J lost 8 bases, V lost 2 bases, and 5 bases had no gene match. CDR3 size: 14 residues. CDR3 sequence (DNA): TGTGCCAGCAGCTTATTCCAGACAGGGGGCGGCTACACCTTC. Protein: CASSLFQTGGGYTF.

This clonotype was observed a handful of times. V is TRBV29-1 and J is TRBJ2-3, with D tentatively TRBD1 or TRBD2 (5 bases each). The V gene's germline CDR1 is SQVTM and CDR2 ANQGSEA. The CDR3 extends over 15 amino acids. The V and J ends lost 4 bases and 5 bases respectively, with 19 bases between them. CDR3 amino acids: CSVAVGTEPGDTQYF. In nucleotides, the CDR3 is TGCAGCGTTGCCGTCGGGACCGAGCCGGGAGATACGCAGTATTTT.

This clonotype was seen ten or more times. The chain links TRBV7-9 to TRBJ2-7, with 12 bases matching TRBD2. Trimming removed 5 bases from V and 4 bases from J; junction bases left unmatched: 12. The CDR3 consists of 17 residues. Germline V lookup: CDR1 SEHNR, CDR2 FQNEAQ (reference sequence). The CDR3 nucleotides are TGTGCCAGCAGCCAGACTAGCGGGAGATTTCTCGTGTACGAGCAGTACTTC. Its translation is CASSQTSGRFLVYEQYF.

This clonotype was detected a few times. CDR3 in amino acids: CASSVGGGTGELFF. The CDR3 DNA follows: TGTGCCAGTTCAGTAGGGGGCGGGACCGGGGAGCTGTTTTTT. The chain combines TRBV19 with TRBJ2-2; 7 positions match TRBD1. Trimming removed 8 bases from V and 5 bases from J; junction bases left unmatched: 8. The CDR3 loop spans 14 amino acids. CDR1 LNHDA and CDR2 SQIVND come from the germline V gene (reference sequence).

This clonotype was seen a few times. V is TRBV20-1 and J is TRBJ1-1; D might be TRBD1 (6 bases). This CDR3 spans 15 amino acids. Germline CDR1 reads DFQATT; CDR2 reads SNEGSKA (reference sequence). The ends were cut back, 1 base at V and 3 bases at J, with 15 bases in the middle. The CDR3, as DNA: TGCAGTGCTAGAGTAGATCAGGGGATGTACACTGAAGCTTTCTTT. It yields the protein CSARVDQGMYTEAFF.